The 24 T cell receptor beta chains below were found in one sample sequenced in a study of cytomegalovirus exposure and HLA in healthy donors. PCR primers comprised 60 Vbeta and 13 Jbeta primers. Data came from immunoSEQ multiplex PCR; TCRdb stores just in-frame clones and leaves some out. The sample records around 120,000 clones, 65% to 85% being singletons. Source material: PBMCs. Receptor source: a boy aged 5-17 years in good health and CMV-seronegative.

This rearrangement joins TRBV18 to TRBJ2-3; D not certain. The CDR3 consists of 15 residues. The V gene lost 3 bases and the J gene lost 5 bases, with 15 bases spanning the gap. Germline assignment: CDR1 KGHSH and CDR2 LQKENI. The CDR3: CASSPEALVGDTQYF. CDR3 nucleotides: TGTGCCAGCTCACCGGAAGCGCTGGTAGGAGATACGCAGTATTTT.

This chain links TRBV19 with TRBJ2-2, with a possible D match to TRBD2 (6 bases). The germline V gene encodes CDR1 LNHDA and CDR2 SQIVND (reference sequence). CDR3 length equals 15 residues. Trimming stripped 6 bases from V and 0 bases from J, with 11 bases between. The CDR3 sequence is CASSLASANTGELFF. CDR3 DNA: TGTGCCAGTAGCCTAGCGAGCGCGAACACCGGGGAGCTGTTTTTT. Full variable domain (rest looked up from reference TRBV19 and TRBJ2-2): DGGITQSPKYLFRKEGQNVTLSCEQNLNHDAMYWYRQDPGQGLRLIYYSQIVNDFQKGDIAEGYSVSREKKESFPLTVTSAQKNPTAFYLCASSLASANTGELFFGEGSRLTVL.

This clone turned up a few times. This chain uses TRBV6-5 with TRBJ1-1; 7 bases line up with TRBD1. The V segment lost 5 bases and the J segment 5 bases; nucleotides outside the gene matches: 8. This CDR3 contains 14 residues. Germline CDR1 and CDR2: MNHEY and SVGAGI. The CDR3 reads CASSPGTAGTEAFF. The CDR3 DNA reads as TGTGCCAGCAGTCCAGGGACAGCCGGGACTGAAGCTTTCTTT.

This chain joins TRBV2 and TRBJ2-1, with 8 bases matching TRBD2. Germline CDR1 is SNHLY and CDR2 is FYNNEI. The CDR3 consists of 16 residues. The junction had 11 bases not matched to a gene; V was cut back by 5 bases and J by 5 bases. This chain's CDR3 is CASSTLPGLGHNEQFF. The CDR3 DNA sequence: TGTGCCAGCAGTACCTTGCCGGGACTAGGGCACAATGAGCAGTTCTTC.

The genes are TRBV10-2 and TRBJ1-5; TRBD1 matches at 9 bases. Germline V gene lookup returns CDR1 WSHSY and CDR2 SAAADI. The CDR3 is 14 amino acids. After removal of 6 bases from V and 7 bases from J, the junction contained 7 bases not matched to a gene. The CDR3 loop reads CASRPGQGQQPQHF. CDR3 in DNA: TGCGCCAGCAGACCGGGACAGGGTCAACAGCCCCAGCATTTT.

The DNA for the CDR3 is TGTGCCAGCGGAACCCCCGGGACAGGCCCTAGTAAAGGTTTGAGGACTTTCTTT. Its translation is CASGTPGTGPSKGLRTFF. The gene calls are TRBV5-5 and TRBJ1-1, with 8 bases identical to TRBD1. The CDR3 length is 18 residues. Germline-derived CDR1 and CDR2 are SGHKS and YYEKEE (reference sequence). The V and J ends lost 7 bases and 12 bases, in that order; junction bases with no gene match: 29.

The rearrangement uses TRBV29-1 and TRBJ2-2; 8 positions match TRBD2. Losses at the gene ends were 3 bases for V and 7 bases for J; bases not matched to a gene: 4. Germline CDR1 and CDR2: SQVTM and ANQGSEA. The CDR3 loop spans 13 amino acids. For the CDR3, the DNA is TGCAGCGTTGATTCGGGGGGGGGCGGGGAGCTGTTTTTT. Its translation is CSVDSGGGGELFF.

This chain uses TRBV5-6 with TRBJ2-3, with TRBD2 matching 10 bases. Germline V CDR1 and CDR2: SGHDT, YYEEEE. After removal of 0 bases from V and 6 bases from J, the junction contained 7 bases not matched to a gene. The CDR3 is 16 amino acids. CDR3 nucleotides: TGTGCCAGCAGCTTGGGACTAGCGGGCCCCTTCGATACGCAGTATTTT. It is translated as CASSLGLAGPFDTQYF.

This clone came up once. This chain joins TRBV29-1 and TRBJ2-7; 7 nucleotides agree with TRBD2. Germline V lookup: CDR1 SQVTM, CDR2 ANQGSEA. Trimming at V came to 7 bases and at J to 5 bases, leaving 11 bases not matched to a gene. The CDR3 loop spans 13 amino acids. CDR3 bases: TGCAGCGGCGACGTGGCGGGAGAGGACGAGCAGTACTTC. Its protein is CSGDVAGEDEQYF.

The rearrangement links TRBV6-5 to TRBJ2-4; tentatively, D is TRBD1 (5 bases). The V gene lost 0 bases and the J gene lost 1 base, with 10 bases spanning the gap. From germline, CDR1 is MNHEY and CDR2 SVGAGI. There are 16 residues in the CDR3. CDR3 amino acids: CASSYSRQGAKNIQYF. As DNA, the CDR3 is TGTGCCAGCAGTTACTCTAGGCAGGGTGCCAAAAACATTCAGTACTTC.

This chain joins TRBV7-8 and TRBJ2-7, with D perhaps TRBD2 (6 bases). The CDR3 is 13 residues long. CDR1 is SGHVS and CDR2 is FQNEAQ in the germline V gene. Trimming cost V 7 bases and J 3 bases, with 13 bases left between them. CDR3 loop: CASTQTGDYEQYF. CDR3 DNA sequence: TGTGCCAGCACCCAGACGGGGGACTACGAGCAGTACTTC.

This chain links TRBV6-1 with TRBJ2-3; 10 positions match TRBD2. V lost 4 bases, J lost 8 bases, and 9 bases stayed unmatched. Germline loops: CDR1 MNHNS, CDR2 SASEGT. The CDR3 has 15 residues. The CDR3 bases are TGTGCCAGCAGTGCCACTAGCGGGACCCCAGGTACGCAGTATTTT. This encodes CASSATSGTPGTQYF.

CDR3 in DNA: TGTGCCAGCAGCTCTACTAGCGGGAGGGGAAATGAGCAGTTCTTC. Translated: CASSSTSGRGNEQFF. The gene calls are TRBV7-2 and TRBJ2-1, with TRBD2 matching 13 bases. Trimming at V came to 4 bases and at J to 7 bases, leaving 4 bases not matched to a gene. CDR1 is SGHTA and CDR2 is FQGNSA in the germline V gene. The CDR3 has 15 residues. Drawing the rest from reference TRBV7-2 and TRBJ2-1, the complete variable domain is GAGVSQSPSNKVTEKGKDVELRCDPISGHTALYWYRQSLGQGLEFLIYFQGNSAPDKSGLPSDRFSAERTGGSVSTLTIQRTQQEDSAVYLCASSSTSGRGNEQFFGPGTRLTVL.

The chain is built from TRBV2 and TRBJ2-2, with 7 bases identical to TRBD1. After removal of 6 bases from V and 0 bases from J, the junction contained 1 base not matched to a gene. This CDR3 comprises 14 residues. Germline V CDR1 and CDR2: SNHLY, FYNNEI. CDR3 protein: CASRGTANTGELFF. The CDR3 DNA follows: TGTGCCAGCAGAGGGACAGCGAACACCGGGGAGCTGTTTTTT. Supplemented by reference TRBV2 and TRBJ2-2, the full variable domain reads EPEVTQTPSHQVTQMGQEVILRCVPISNHLYFYWYRQILGQKVEFLVSFYNNEISEKSEIFDDQFSVERPDGSNFTLKIRSTKLEDSAMYFCASRGTANTGELFFGEGSRLTVL.

This chain links TRBV6-5 with TRBJ2-7; the match to TRBD2 covers 8 bases. CDR3 length: 15 amino acids. Germline V gene data show CDR1 as MNHEY and CDR2 as SVGAGI. J lost 3 bases, V lost 7 bases, and 11 bases had no gene match. CDR3 sequence (DNA): TGTGCCAGCAAGGATGGGACTAGTAAGATCTACGAGCAGTACTTC. It translates to CASKDGTSKIYEQYF.

This clone was observed a few times. The chain links TRBV6-4 to TRBJ2-7, with 9 bases fitting TRBD1. This CDR3 has 14 residues. Trimming at V came to 5 bases and at J to 3 bases, leaving 5 bases not matched to a gene. The germline V gene has CDR1 MRHNA and CDR2 SNTAGT. The CDR3 loop reads CASSLGQGSYEQYF. CDR3 bases: TGTGCCAGCAGTTTAGGACAGGGGAGCTACGAGCAGTACTTC.

The genes are TRBV28 and TRBJ2-1, with 11 bases matching TRBD1. CDR3 size: 13 residues. V gave up 9 bases and J gave up 8 bases; unmatched junction bases: 6. Germline V gives CDR1 MDHEN, CDR2 SYDVKM. The CDR3 sequence is CASRGQGADEQFF. The CDR3 bases are TGTGCCAGTAGAGGACAGGGGGCGGATGAGCAGTTCTTC.

The V and J genes are TRBV2 and TRBJ2-2; 9 bases match TRBD2. With V trimmed by 2 bases and J by 6 bases, 4 bases remained unmatched. CDR3 size: 15 residues. Germline V gene data show CDR1 as SNHLY and CDR2 as FYNNEI. In DNA, the CDR3 is TGTGCCAGCAGTGAACCGCGGGAGGGCGCCGGGGAGCTGTTTTTT. This sequence encodes CASSEPREGAGELFF.

This clone turned up a few times. The sample carries other DNA sequences with the same CDR3. This chain connects TRBV19 to TRBJ2-2; 7 nucleotides agree with TRBD2. There are 14 residues in the CDR3. With V trimmed by 3 bases and J by 4 bases, 2 bases remained unmatched. CDR1 and CDR2 from the germline V gene are LNHDA and SQIVND (reference sequence). The chain's CDR3 is CASSIGGGTGELFF. In nucleotides, the CDR3 is TGTGCCAGTAGTATTGGGGGGGGCACCGGGGAGCTGTTTTTT.

The V and J genes are TRBV6-5 and TRBJ1-1; 8 bases line up with TRBD1. CDR3 length equals 15 residues. V trimming: 2 bases; J trimming: 4 bases; junction bases outside the gene matches: 6. The germline CDR1 and CDR2 sequences are MNHEY and SVGAGI. CDR3 sequence reads: CASSYQGAMGTEAFF. DNA of the CDR3: TGTGCCAGCAGTTACCAGGGGGCGATGGGCACTGAAGCTTTCTTT.

V usage is TRBV6-6 and J usage is TRBJ2-1, with 7 bases identical to TRBD1. The CDR3 sequence is 15 residues long. The ends lost 6 bases at V and 2 bases at J; junction bases unmatched: 7. Germline values: CDR1 MNHNY, CDR2 SVGAGI (reference sequence). CDR3 residues: CASSQTGSPYNEQFF. CDR3 DNA sequence: TGTGCCAGCAGCCAGACAGGGTCCCCCTACAATGAGCAGTTCTTC.

V is TRBV6-5 and J is TRBJ1-6, with D possibly matching TRBD1 (6 bases). The CDR3 extends over 14 amino acids. The ends were cut back, 2 bases at V and 10 bases at J, with 12 bases in the middle. Looked up from germline, CDR1 is MNHEY and CDR2 is SVGAGI. CDR3: CASSYKGGDSPLHF. CDR3 coding DNA: TGTGCCAGCAGTTACAAGGGGGGGGACTCACCCCTCCACTTT.

The chain couples TRBV27 to TRBJ2-3; TRBD2 aligns across 9 bases. The CDR3 contains 16 residues. Germline V gives CDR1 MNHEY, CDR2 SMNVEV (reference sequence). The ends lost 5 bases at V and 3 bases at J; junction bases unmatched: 9. CDR3 sequence (DNA): TGTGCCAGCAGTGGCTCACTAGCGGGTACGACAGATACGCAGTATTTT. Translation gives CASSGSLAGTTDTQYF.

The chain recombines TRBV9 with TRBJ1-2; a weak D match, TRBD1 (5 bases). Germline V gene sequence: CDR1 SGDLS, CDR2 YYNGEE. The CDR3 is 15 residues long. Trimming removed 0 bases at V and 7 bases at J, with 16 bases between. CDR3 coding DNA: TGTGCCAGCAGCGTAGGAGCGGGGCCAGGGCCTGGCTACACCTTC. Translated, it gives CASSVGAGPGPGYTF.